This T cell receptor (beta chain) is from a study of blood T cells in healthy people across ages. Of note for this clonotype: The antigen remains undetermined.

Overall study results and limits: Unsorted PBMCs blocked a conclusive comparison of naive and antigen-experienced cells.

Using a J-beta primer mix together with a sample-barcoded 5' primer, a second PCR was run for roughly 7 to 12 cycles. TCRdb independently ran MiXCR on the 5' RACE reads; one entry per CDR3 protein. Among just under 750,000 distinct CDR3 sequences listed, 22% were seen once. The length of the CDR3 is 14 residues. Trimming removed 3 bases at V and 6 bases at J, with 13 bases between. Germline CDR1 reads MDHEN; CDR2 reads SYDVKM. V and J are TRBV28 and TRBJ2-3; D is perhaps TRBD2 (5 bases). The sample consisted of blood. This TCR was sampled from a man between 65 and 85 years old in good health. The CDR3 DNA is TGTGCCAGCAGTTTGAACCAGCCGGGGGATACGCAGTATTTT. Translated: CASSLNQPGDTQYF.